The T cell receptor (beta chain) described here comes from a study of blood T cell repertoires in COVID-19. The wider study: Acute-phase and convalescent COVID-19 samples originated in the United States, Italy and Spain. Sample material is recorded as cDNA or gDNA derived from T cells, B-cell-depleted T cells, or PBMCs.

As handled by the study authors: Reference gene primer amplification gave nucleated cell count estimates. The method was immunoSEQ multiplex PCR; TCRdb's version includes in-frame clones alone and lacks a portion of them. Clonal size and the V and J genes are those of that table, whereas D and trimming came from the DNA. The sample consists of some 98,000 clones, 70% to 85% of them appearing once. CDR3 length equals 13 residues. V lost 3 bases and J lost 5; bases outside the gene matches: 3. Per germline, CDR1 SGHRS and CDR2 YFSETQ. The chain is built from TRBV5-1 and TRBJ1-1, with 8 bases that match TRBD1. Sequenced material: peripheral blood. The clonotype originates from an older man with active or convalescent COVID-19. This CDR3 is CASSSGGATEAFF. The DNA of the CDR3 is TGCGCCAGCAGCTCAGGGGGCGCGACTGAAGCTTTCTTT.